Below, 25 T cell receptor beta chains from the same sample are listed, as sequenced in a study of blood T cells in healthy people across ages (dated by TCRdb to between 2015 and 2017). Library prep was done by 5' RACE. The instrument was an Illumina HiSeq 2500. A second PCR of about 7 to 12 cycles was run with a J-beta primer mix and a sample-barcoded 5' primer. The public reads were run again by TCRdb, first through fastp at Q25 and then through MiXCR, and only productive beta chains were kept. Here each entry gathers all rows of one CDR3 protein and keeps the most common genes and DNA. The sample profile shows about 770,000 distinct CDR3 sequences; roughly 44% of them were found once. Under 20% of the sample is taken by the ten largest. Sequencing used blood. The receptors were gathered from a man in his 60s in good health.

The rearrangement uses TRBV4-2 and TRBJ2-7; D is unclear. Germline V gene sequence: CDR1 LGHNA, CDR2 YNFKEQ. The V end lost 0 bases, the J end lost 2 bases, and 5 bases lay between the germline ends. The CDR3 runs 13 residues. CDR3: CASSQDLTYEQYF. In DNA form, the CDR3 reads TGTGCCAGCAGCCAAGATCTGACCTACGAGCAGTACTTC.

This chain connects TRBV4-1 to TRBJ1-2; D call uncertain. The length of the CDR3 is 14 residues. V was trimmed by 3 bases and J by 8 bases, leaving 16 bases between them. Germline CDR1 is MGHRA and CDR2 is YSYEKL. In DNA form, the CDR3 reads TGCGCCAGCAGCCAGCCCCCCCATAGAGTCGGCTACACCTTC. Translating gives CASSQPPHRVGYTF.

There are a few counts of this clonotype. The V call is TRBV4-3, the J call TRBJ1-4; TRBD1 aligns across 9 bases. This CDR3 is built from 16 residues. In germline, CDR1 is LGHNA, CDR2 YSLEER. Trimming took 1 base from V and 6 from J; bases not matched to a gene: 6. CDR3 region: CASSQGTGAFYEKLFF. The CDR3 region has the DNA TGCGCCAGCAGCCAAGGGACAGGGGCGTTTTATGAAAAACTGTTTTTT.

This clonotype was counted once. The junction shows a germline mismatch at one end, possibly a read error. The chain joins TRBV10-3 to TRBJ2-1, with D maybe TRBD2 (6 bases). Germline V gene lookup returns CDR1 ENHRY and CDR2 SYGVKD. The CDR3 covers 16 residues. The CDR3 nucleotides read TGTGCCGTCAGTGAGTTAGTAGGTCGGAAGCGGGATGAGCAGTTCTTC. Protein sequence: CAVSELVGRKRDEQFF.

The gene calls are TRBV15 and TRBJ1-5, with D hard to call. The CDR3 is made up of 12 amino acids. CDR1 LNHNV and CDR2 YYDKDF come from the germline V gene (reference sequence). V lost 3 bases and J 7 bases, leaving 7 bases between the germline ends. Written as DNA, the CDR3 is TGTGCCACCAGCAGGCCCAGGCAGCCCCAGCATTTT. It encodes CATSRPRQPQHF.

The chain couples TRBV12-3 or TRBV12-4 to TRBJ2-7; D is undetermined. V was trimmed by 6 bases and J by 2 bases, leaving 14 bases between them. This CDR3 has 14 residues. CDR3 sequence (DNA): TGTGCCAGCAGCCCGGGTCAACCAACCTACGAGCAGTACTTC. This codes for CASSPGQPTYEQYF.

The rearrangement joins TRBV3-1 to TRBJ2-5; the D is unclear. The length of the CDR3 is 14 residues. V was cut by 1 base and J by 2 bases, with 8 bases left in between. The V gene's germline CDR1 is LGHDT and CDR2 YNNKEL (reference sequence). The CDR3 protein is CASSQAGPQETQYF. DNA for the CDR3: TGTGCCAGCAGCCAAGCTGGACCTCAAGAGACCCAGTACTTC.

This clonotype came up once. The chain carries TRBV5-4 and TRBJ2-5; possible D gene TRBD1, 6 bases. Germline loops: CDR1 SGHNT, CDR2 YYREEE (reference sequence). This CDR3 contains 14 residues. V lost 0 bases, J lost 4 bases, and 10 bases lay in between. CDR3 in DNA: TGTGCCAGCAGCTTGGAAGCAGGGGCAGAGACCCAGTACTTC. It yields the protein CASSLEAGAETQYF.

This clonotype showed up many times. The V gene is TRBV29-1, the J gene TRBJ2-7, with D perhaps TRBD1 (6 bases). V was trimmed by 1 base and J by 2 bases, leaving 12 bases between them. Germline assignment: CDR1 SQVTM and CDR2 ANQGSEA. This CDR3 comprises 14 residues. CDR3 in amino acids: CSVEGAGQPYEQYF. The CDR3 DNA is TGCAGCGTTGAAGGGGCCGGACAGCCCTACGAGCAGTACTTC.

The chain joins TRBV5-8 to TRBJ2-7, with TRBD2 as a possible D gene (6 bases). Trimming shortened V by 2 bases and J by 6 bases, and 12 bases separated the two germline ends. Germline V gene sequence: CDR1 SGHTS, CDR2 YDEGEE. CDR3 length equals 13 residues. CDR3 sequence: CASSFWGLGEQYF. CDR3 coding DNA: TGTGCCAGCAGCTTCTGGGGACTGGGCGAGCAGTACTTC.

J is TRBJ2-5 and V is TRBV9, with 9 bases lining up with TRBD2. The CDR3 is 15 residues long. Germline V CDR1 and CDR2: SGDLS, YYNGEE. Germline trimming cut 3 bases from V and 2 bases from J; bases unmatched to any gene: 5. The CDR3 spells CASSATSGTQETQYF. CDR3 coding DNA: TGTGCCAGCAGCGCGACTAGCGGCACACAAGAGACCCAGTACTTC.

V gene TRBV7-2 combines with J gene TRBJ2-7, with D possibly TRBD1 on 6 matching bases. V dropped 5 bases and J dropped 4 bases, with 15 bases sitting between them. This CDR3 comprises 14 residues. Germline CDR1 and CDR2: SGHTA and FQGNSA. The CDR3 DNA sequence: TGTGCCAGCAGCCGCCCGGGACACACATACGAGCAGTACTTC. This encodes CASSRPGHTYEQYF.

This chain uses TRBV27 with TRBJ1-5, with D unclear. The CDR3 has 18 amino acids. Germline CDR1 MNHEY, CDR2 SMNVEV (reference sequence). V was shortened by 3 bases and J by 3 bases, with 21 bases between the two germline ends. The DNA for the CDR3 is TGTGCCAGCAGTTTCTTAGGTCATAACAGTGGGCTCAATCAGCCCCAGCATTTT. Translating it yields CASSFLGHNSGLNQPQHF.

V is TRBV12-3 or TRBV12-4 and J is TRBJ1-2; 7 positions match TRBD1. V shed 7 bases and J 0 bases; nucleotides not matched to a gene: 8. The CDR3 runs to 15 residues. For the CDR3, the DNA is TGTGCCAGCAACTCCAGGGGGGCCACTAACTATGGCTACACCTTC. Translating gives CASNSRGATNYGYTF.

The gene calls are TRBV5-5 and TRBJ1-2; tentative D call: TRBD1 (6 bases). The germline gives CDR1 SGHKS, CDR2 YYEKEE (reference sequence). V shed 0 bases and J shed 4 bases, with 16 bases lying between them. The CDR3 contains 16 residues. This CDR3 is CASSLAGTRSSYGYTF. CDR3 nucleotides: TGTGCCAGCAGCTTGGCCGGGACAAGGTCGAGCTATGGCTACACCTTC.

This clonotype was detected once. CDR3 loop: CASSEYHGGRGAVAEAFF. The CDR3 DNA is TGTGCCAGCAGTGAATATCATGGGGGGCGTGGGGCAGTGGCTGAAGCTTTCTTT. The rearrangement links TRBV25-1 to TRBJ1-1; D may be TRBD1 (6 bases). The CDR3 has 18 residues. Germline V gene data show CDR1 as MGHDK and CDR2 as SYGVNS. The V gene lost 0 bases and the J gene lost 6 bases, with 23 bases spanning the gap.

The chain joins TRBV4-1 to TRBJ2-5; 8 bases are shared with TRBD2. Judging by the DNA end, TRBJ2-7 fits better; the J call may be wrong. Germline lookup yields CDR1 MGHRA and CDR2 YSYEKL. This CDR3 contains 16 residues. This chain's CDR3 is CASSQDIGLAGYEQYF. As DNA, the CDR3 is TGCGCCAGCAGCCAAGATATCGGGCTAGCGGGTTACGAGCAGTACTTC.

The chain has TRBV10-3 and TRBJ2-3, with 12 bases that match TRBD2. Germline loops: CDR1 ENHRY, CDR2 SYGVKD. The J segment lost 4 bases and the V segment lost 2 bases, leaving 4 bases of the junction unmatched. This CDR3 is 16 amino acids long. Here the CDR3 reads CAISELLAGGPDTQYF. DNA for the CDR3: TGTGCCATCAGTGAGCTCCTAGCGGGGGGGCCAGATACGCAGTATTTT.

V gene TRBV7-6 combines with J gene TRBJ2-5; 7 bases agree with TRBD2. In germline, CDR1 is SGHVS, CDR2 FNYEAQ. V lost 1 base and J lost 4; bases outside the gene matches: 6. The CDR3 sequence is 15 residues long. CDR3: CASSLGPAGVETQYF. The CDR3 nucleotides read TGTGCCAGCAGCTTAGGTCCCGCGGGGGTAGAGACCCAGTACTTC.

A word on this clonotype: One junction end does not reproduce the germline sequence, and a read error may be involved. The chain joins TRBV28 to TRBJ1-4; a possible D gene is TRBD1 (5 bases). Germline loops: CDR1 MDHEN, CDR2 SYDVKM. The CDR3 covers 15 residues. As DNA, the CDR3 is TGTGCCAGCACTAGGACACCAGGGCTTAATGAAAAGCTGTTTTTT. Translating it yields CASTRTPGLNEKLFF. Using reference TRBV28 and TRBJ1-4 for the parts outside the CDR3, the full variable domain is DVKVTQSSRYLVKRTGEKVFLECVQDMDHENMFWYRQDPGLGLRLIYFSYDVKMKEKGDIPEGYSVSREKKERFSLILESASTNQTSMYLCASTRTPGLNEKLFFGSGTQLSVL.

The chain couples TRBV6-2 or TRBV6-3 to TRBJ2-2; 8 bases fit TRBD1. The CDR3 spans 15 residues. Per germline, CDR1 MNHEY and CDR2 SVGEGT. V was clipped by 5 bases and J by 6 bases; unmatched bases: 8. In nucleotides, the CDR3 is TGTGCCAGCAGTAAGCCCGGGACAGGCCCCGGGGAGCTGTTTTTT. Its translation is CASSKPGTGPGELFF.

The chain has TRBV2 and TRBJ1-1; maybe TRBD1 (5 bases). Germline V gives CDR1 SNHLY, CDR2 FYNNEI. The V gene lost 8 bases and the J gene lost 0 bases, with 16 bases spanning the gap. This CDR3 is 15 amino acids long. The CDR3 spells CASLGAGYMNTEAFF. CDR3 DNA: TGTGCCAGCCTGGGAGCAGGGTATATGAACACTGAAGCTTTCTTT.

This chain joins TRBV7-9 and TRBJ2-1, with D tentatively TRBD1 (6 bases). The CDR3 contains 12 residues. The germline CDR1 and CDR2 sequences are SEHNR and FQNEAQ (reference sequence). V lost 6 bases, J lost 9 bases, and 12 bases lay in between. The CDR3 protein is CASRQGLSEQFF. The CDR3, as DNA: TGTGCCAGCAGACAGGGTCTCAGTGAGCAGTTCTTC.

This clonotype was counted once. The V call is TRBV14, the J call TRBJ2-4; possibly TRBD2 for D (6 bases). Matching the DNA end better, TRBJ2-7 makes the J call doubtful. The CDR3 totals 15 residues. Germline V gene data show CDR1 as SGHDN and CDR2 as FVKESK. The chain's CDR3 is CASSRGTGGPYEQYF. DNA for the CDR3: TGTGCCAGCAGCCGCGGGACTGGCGGGCCATACGAGCAGTACTTC.

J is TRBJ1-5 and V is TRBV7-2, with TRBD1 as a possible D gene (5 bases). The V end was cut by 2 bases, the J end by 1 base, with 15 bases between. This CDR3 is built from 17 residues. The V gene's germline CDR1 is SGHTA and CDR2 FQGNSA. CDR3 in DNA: TGTGCCAGCAGCTTATTTGCAGGGTTAGGGAGCAATCAGCCCCAGCATTTT. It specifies CASSLFAGLGSNQPQHF.